This TCR beta chain was identified in a study of blood T cell repertoires in COVID-19. Whole-study context: The study counted Cohort 3 donors as recovered given two negative PCRs, clearance, or symptom resolution. The United States, Italy and Spain supplied acute and convalescent COVID-19 samples.

V gave up 5 bases and J gave up 2 bases, with 9 bases separating them. Per germline, CDR1 SEHNR and CDR2 FQNEAQ (reference sequence). The CDR3 spans 13 residues. Those enrolled, adults aged 18 to 89 years, came from 24 US areas. Clinical history as reported by participants underpinned cohort assignment. Produced via immunoSEQ multiplex PCR; TCRdb's table is partial and in-frame only. The sample contains 210,000 or so clones, 85% to 90% of which appear only once. The TCR sequence derives from a woman aged 50 to 60 in a cohort exposed to, infected with or recovered from COVID-19 (not recorded which). Sequenced input: PBMCs or T cells enriched from blood (not recorded which). This rearrangement joins TRBV7-9 to TRBJ1-2; D is undetermined. CDR3 coding DNA: TGTGCCAGCAGCCCCGGGGAGAACTATGGCTACACCTTC. Protein sequence: CASSPGENYGYTF.